The clone carrying this T cell receptor beta chain has a count of ten or more. Antigen: not known. These data belong to a study of human T cells and chemical hapten exposure. About the research overall: Patch tests of 0.01% DPC on the upper back were read at 6 days.

The time point here: patch test 2, 6 weeks after DPC sensitization. Treatment here: therapeutic diphenylcyclopropenone sensitization with weekly scalp DPC. The study's findings and limits: Expanded TCRs showed more large CDR3 clusters than pre-sensitization or healthy control sets.

TCRdb re-called the RACE reads through MiXCR, storing one row per CDR3 protein. The sample has about 85,000 distinct CDR3 sequences; under 14% are singletons. V shed 6 bases and J shed 0 bases, with 6 bases lying between them. The germline V gene encodes CDR1 KGHSH and CDR2 LQKENI. This CDR3 is built from 12 residues. The sequenced sample was whole blood, obtained in connection with sensitization to the hapten diphenylcyclopropenone (DPC). This chain joins TRBV18 and TRBJ2-7; D gene ambiguous. The receptor's source is a young man with alopecia areata. Some clones in this sample may be carry-over from other donors' samples. The CDR3 DNA sequence: TGTGCCAGCTCCGGAAGCTCCTACGAGCAGTACTTC. Protein: CASSGSSYEQYF.